This T cell receptor beta chain was recorded in a study of T cell responses to AZD1222 COVID-19 vaccine. Study details: Researchers grouped second doses given at about 4 or about 12 weeks into one pool.

Details on this clone: Antigen unknown.

Germline CDR1 reads MDHEN; CDR2 reads SYDVKM. CDR3 length: 14 residues. V lost 6 bases, J lost 5 bases, and 5 bases stayed unmatched. Study-level findings and limits: The donor cohort was predominantly white British with a female majority, and clonal diversity may have been underestimated.

Here immunoSEQ multiplex PCR was the method, and the copy in TCRdb shows in-frame clones only, minus some. The table shows approximately 73,000 clones, with about 83% occurring only once. The receptor's source is an adult in good health. The specimen comprised peripheral blood, sampled on day 0 of AZD1222 vaccination. V gene TRBV28 combines with J gene TRBJ1-5, with 9 nucleotides matching TRBD1. DNA of the CDR3: TGTGCCAGCAGACAGGGGGCCAGCTATCAGCCCCAGCATTTT. The encoded protein is CASRQGASYQPQHF. Full variable domain (outside the CDR3, taken from reference TRBV28 and TRBJ1-5): DVKVTQSSRYLVKRTGEKVFLECVQDMDHENMFWYRQDPGLGLRLIYFSYDVKMKEKGDIPEGYSVSREKKERFSLILESASTNQTSMYLCASRQGASYQPQHFGDGTRLSIL.